This T cell receptor (beta chain) is drawn from a study of blood T cell repertoires in COVID-19. Background on the study: Samples came from the United States, Italy and Spain, spanning acute and convalescent COVID-19. The cDNA or gDNA used as material had been derived from T cells, B-cell-depleted T cells, or PBMCs.

In the original workflow: Reference gene primer amplification in the assay estimated nucleated cell counts. Assay used: immunoSEQ multiplex PCR; TCRdb lists only in-frame clones, some missing. The V and J calls and clone size come from that table; D and trimming were worked out from the DNA. This sample has about 140,000 clones; approximately 80% occur once, and the top ten carry approximately 3.5%. The sample consisted of peripheral blood. The source of this sequence is a man in his 70s who had recovered from COVID-19.

CDR3 region: CASSKDRQGAKEPPGELFF. CDR3 coding DNA: TGTGCCAGCAGCAAAGATCGGCAGGGGGCGAAGGAGCCCCCCGGGGAGCTGTTTTTT. The gene calls are TRBV21-1 and TRBJ2-2; the DNA was not used to check the table's D call, TRBD1. TRBV21-1 is tagged as a pseudogene. This CDR3 spans 19 amino acids.